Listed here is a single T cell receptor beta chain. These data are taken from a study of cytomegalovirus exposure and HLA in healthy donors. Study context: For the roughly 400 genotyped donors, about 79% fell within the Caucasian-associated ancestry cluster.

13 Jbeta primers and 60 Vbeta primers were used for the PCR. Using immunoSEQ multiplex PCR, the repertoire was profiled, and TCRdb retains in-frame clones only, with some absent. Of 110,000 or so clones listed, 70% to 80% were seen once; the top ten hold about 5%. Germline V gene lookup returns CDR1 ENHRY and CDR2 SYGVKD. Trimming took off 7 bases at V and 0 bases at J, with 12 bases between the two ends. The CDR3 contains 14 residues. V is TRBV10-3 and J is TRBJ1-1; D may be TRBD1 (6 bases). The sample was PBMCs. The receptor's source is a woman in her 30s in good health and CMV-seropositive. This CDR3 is CAITPTGMNTEAFF. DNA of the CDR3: TGTGCCATCACCCCTACAGGGATGAACACTGAAGCTTTCTTT.